This TCR beta chain was recovered during a study of T cells in Graves' hyperthyroidism and ophthalmopathy. Across the whole study: Once the initial diagnosis was made, peripheral blood was obtained before any treatment.

The study, taken as a whole, reports: The model predicted ophthalmopathy a median around 6.5 months before onset.

The CDR3 is 14 amino acids. Germline V gene lookup returns CDR1 SGHVS and CDR2 FQNEAQ. V was cut by 2 bases and J by 2 bases, with 9 bases left in between. This clonotype was observed at least ten times. Its antigen is not identified. TCR beta CDR3 sequences were amplified from RNA transcripts. HTBI primers were the set used in a first-round RT-PCR of the TCR CDR3. TCRdb passed the multiplex PCR reads through MiXCR, listing each CDR3 protein once. Here the sample spans fewer than 450,000 distinct CDR3 sequences, less than 20% being singletons. Fresh peripheral blood, 10 ml, yielded the PBMCs. The chain is built from TRBV7-8 and TRBJ1-1; D not resolved. The receptor comes from a man between 18 and 29 years old with Graves' ophthalmopathy. The sequenced sample was blood. The CDR3 nucleotides are TGTGCCAGCAGCTTATCCAACAGAAACACTGAAGCTTTCTTT. This codes for CASSLSNRNTEAFF.